Below are 21 T cell receptor beta chains sequenced from a single sample in a study of cytomegalovirus exposure and HLA in healthy donors. PCR was performed using 60 Vbeta and 13 Jbeta primers. The table came from immunoSEQ multiplex PCR; TCRdb's copy has only in-frame clones and leaves some out. This table holds around 130,000 clones, 78% found once. The sample taken for sequencing was PBMCs. The receptors here all came from a woman in her 40s in good health and CMV-seronegative.

The chain carries TRBV5-1 and TRBJ2-5, with 13 bases that match TRBD2. The CDR3 sequence is 17 residues long. Germline lookup yields CDR1 SGHRS and CDR2 YFSETQ. V dropped 0 bases and J dropped 4; count of bases not matched to a gene: 6. The CDR3 nucleotides are TGCGCCAGCAGCTTGGCCACTAGCGGGGGGGCCGGAGAGACCCAGTACTTC. This encodes CASSLATSGGAGETQYF.

Concerning this clone itself: Other DNA variants within this sample encode the same CDR3. This chain links TRBV7-9 with TRBJ2-3; TRBD2 is a possible D gene (6 bases). The CDR3 has 14 residues. V was clipped by 1 base and J by 3 bases, with 8 bases between them. Germline V gene lookup returns CDR1 SEHNR and CDR2 FQNEAQ (reference sequence). CDR3 nucleotides: TGTGCCAGCAGCTTAGGGCTAGCGACAGATACGCAGTATTTT. It translates to CASSLGLATDTQYF.

The V and J genes are TRBV19 and TRBJ1-3; D might be TRBD1 (6 bases). The CDR3 is made up of 16 amino acids. Germline V gene lookup returns CDR1 LNHDA and CDR2 SQIVND (reference sequence). The ends were cut back, 7 bases at V and 0 bases at J, with 16 bases in the middle. The CDR3 bases are TGTGCCAGTACCAATCCGATACAGGGCTCTGGAAACACCATATATTTT. It encodes CASTNPIQGSGNTIYF.

This chain uses TRBV30 with TRBJ2-7; D unclear. The germline CDR1 and CDR2 sequences are GTSNPN and SVGIG (reference sequence). The V end lost 7 bases, the J end lost 3 bases, and 13 bases lay between the germline ends. The CDR3 has 12 residues. This chain's CDR3 is CALLLLSYEQYF. The CDR3 nucleotides read TGTGCCTTGCTACTCCTGAGCTACGAGCAGTACTTC. The complete variable domain, with remaining parts taken from reference TRBV30 and TRBJ2-7, reads SQTIHQWPATLVQPVGSPLSLECTVEGTSNPNLYWYRQAAGRGLQLLFYSVGIGQISSEVPQNLSASRPQDRQFILSSKKLLLSDSGFYLCALLLLSYEQYFGPGTRLTVT.

The CDR3 region has the DNA TGTGCCTGGAGTGCTACCAGGACAGGGTTTGGCTACACCTTC. Translated: CAWSATRTGFGYTF. This chain connects TRBV30 to TRBJ1-2; 8 nucleotides align to TRBD1. CDR3 size: 14 residues. Trimming took 1 base from V and 7 from J; bases not matched to a gene: 8. The V gene's germline CDR1 is GTSNPN and CDR2 SVGIG (reference sequence).

This clone was found once. At one end the junction does not follow the germline gene, possibly because of a read error. The rearrangement links TRBV7-2 to TRBJ2-6; possibly TRBD1 for D (5 bases). Germline values: CDR1 SGHTA, CDR2 FQGNSA. CDR3 size: 17 residues. CDR3 loop: CASSLAATTSGANGLTF. For the CDR3, the DNA is TGTGCCAGCAGCTTAGCGGCAACCACATCTGGGGCCAACGGCCTGACTTTC.

This chain links TRBV11-3 with TRBJ2-2; D uncertain. Trimming took off 5 bases at V and 0 bases at J, with 4 bases between the two ends. CDR1 and CDR2 from the germline V gene are SGHNT and YENEEA. The CDR3 runs to 13 residues. The CDR3 is CASSPPNTGELFF. CDR3 DNA: TGTGCCAGCAGCCCTCCGAACACCGGGGAGCTGTTTTTT.

The rearrangement joins TRBV19 to TRBJ1-2; 8 nucleotides agree with TRBD1. There are 15 residues in the CDR3. Trimming took 5 bases from V and 6 from J; bases not matched to a gene: 11. Germline V gene sequence: CDR1 LNHDA, CDR2 SQIVND (reference sequence). CDR3 amino acids: CASSSFRTGWDGYTF. The CDR3 DNA reads as TGTGCCAGTAGTTCCTTCCGGACAGGGTGGGATGGCTACACCTTC.

A note on this clone: At one end, the junction sequence differs from germline, possibly due to a read error. The chain links TRBV7-9 to TRBJ2-1; weak D call: TRBD2 (6 bases). The CDR3 totals 16 residues. Per the germline V gene, CDR1 is SEHNR and CDR2 is FQNEAQ (reference sequence). DNA for the CDR3: TGTTCCAGCAGCCAGTCGGCGGGGTCCTCTTACAATGAGCAGTTCTTC. Its protein product is CSSSQSAGSSYNEQFF.

The chain carries TRBV2 and TRBJ1-2; 9 bases line up with TRBD1. Losses at the gene ends were 6 bases for V and 0 bases for J; bases not matched to a gene: 8. This CDR3 is 16 amino acids long. Germline V gene lookup returns CDR1 SNHLY and CDR2 FYNNEI. CDR3 sequence (DNA): TGTGCCAGCAGGAGGGGACAGGGCTCATCTAACTATGGCTACACCTTC. It translates to CASRRGQGSSNYGYTF.

The J gene is TRBJ1-1, the V gene TRBV6-1; D uncertain. Germline V CDR1 and CDR2: MNHNS, SASEGT. This CDR3 has 14 amino acids. The V gene lost 2 bases and the J gene lost 10 bases, with 17 bases spanning the gap. CDR3 DNA sequence: TGTGCCAGCAGTGAAACCCCAACACTACTTCGAGCTTTCTTT. Its translation: CASSETPTLLRAFF.

V is TRBV6-4 and J is TRBJ1-5; D call uncertain. Germline CDR1 is MRHNA and CDR2 is SNTAGT. The CDR3 totals 10 residues. Trimming pared 4 bases from V and 13 bases from J, leaving 8 bases between. This CDR3 reads CASSGSGQHF. CDR3 bases: TGTGCCAGCAGTGGGTCCGGGCAGCATTTT.

The chain has TRBV29-1 and TRBJ1-1; D ambiguous. Germline CDR1 and CDR2: SQVTM and ANQGSEA. V lost 3 bases and J lost 6, with 11 bases in between. The length of the CDR3 is 12 residues. The CDR3 loop reads CSVESASAEAFF. The CDR3 DNA reads TGCAGCGTTGAGTCGGCCAGCGCTGAAGCTTTCTTT.

The rearrangement links TRBV9 to TRBJ1-3, with 9 bases fitting TRBD1. Germline CDR1 and CDR2: SGDLS and YYNGEE. This CDR3 spans 14 amino acids. V shed 4 bases and J 4 bases; nucleotides not matched to a gene: 3. CDR3 coding DNA: TGTGCCAGCAGCCCGGGACAGGGAGGAAACACCATATATTTT. This translates into CASSPGQGGNTIYF.

V is TRBV7-9 and J is TRBJ1-2; TRBD1 is a possible D gene (5 bases). V lost 4 bases and J 1 base, leaving 19 bases between the germline ends. The CDR3 runs to 17 residues. Germline CDR1 reads SEHNR; CDR2 reads FQNEAQ (reference sequence). Written as DNA, the CDR3 is TGTGCCAGCAGCTCTAGTAGACAGCCCAGCAATAACTATGGCTACACCTTC. It codes for CASSSSRQPSNNYGYTF.

This clone is a singleton in its sample. The chain joins TRBV7-2 to TRBJ2-7; weak D call: TRBD2 (6 bases). V gave up 5 bases and J gave up 3 bases, with 17 bases separating them. Germline CDR1 and CDR2: SGHTA and FQGNSA. This CDR3 is 15 amino acids long. CDR3: CASSLDGGEHYEQYF. CDR3 coding DNA: TGTGCCAGCAGCCTCGATGGAGGGGAACACTACGAGCAGTACTTC.

This clone was counted only a few times. The chain combines TRBV9 with TRBJ1-1; 7 nucleotides align to TRBD1. CDR3 length equals 15 residues. CDR1 is SGDLS and CDR2 is YYNGEE in the germline V gene. The ends lost 3 bases at V and 1 base at J; junction bases unmatched: 6. The CDR3 DNA is TGTGCCAGCAGCGCCGAGACAGGGAAGAACACTGAAGCTTTCTTT. Encoded protein: CASSAETGKNTEAFF. The complete variable domain, with remaining parts taken from reference TRBV9 and TRBJ1-1, reads DSGVTQTPKHLITATGQRVTLRCSPRSGDLSVYWYQQSLDQGLQFLIQYYNGEERAKGNILERFSAQQFPDLHSELNLSSLELGDSALYFCASSAETGKNTEAFFGQGTRLTVV.

This chain connects TRBV5-6 to TRBJ2-7; 9 nucleotides agree with TRBD1. Germline assignment: CDR1 SGHDT and CDR2 YYEEEE. The CDR3 is 14 residues long. V gave up 2 bases and J gave up 9 bases; unmatched junction bases: 9. The CDR3 sequence: CASSLPGQGHGQYF. DNA for the CDR3: TGTGCCAGCAGCTTACCGGGACAGGGCCACGGGCAGTACTTC.

This sequence joins TRBV2 and TRBJ1-1; TRBD1 is a possible D gene (6 bases). Per the germline V gene, CDR1 is SNHLY and CDR2 is FYNNEI. V lost 6 bases and J 1 base, leaving 9 bases between the germline ends. The CDR3 contains 13 residues. The CDR3: CASRGQRNTEAFF. The CDR3 DNA reads as TGTGCCAGCAGAGGACAGAGGAACACTGAAGCTTTCTTT.

The chain carries TRBV19 and TRBJ2-2; D possibly corresponds to TRBD2 (6 bases). Deletions cut 11 bases from V and 5 bases from J, with 18 bases between. The CDR3 runs 14 residues. The germline V gene encodes CDR1 LNHDA and CDR2 SQIVND (reference sequence). The CDR3 bases are TGTGCCGGAAGACTAGGTCGGACAACCGGGGAGCTGTTTTTT. Encoded protein: CAGRLGRTTGELFF. The full variable domain, rest sourced from reference TRBV19 and TRBJ2-2, is DGGITQSPKYLFRKEGQNVTLSCEQNLNHDAMYWYRQDPGQGLRLIYYSQIVNDFQKGDIAEGYSVSREKKESFPLTVTSAQKNPTAFYLCAGRLGRTTGELFFGEGSRLTVL.

The chain uses TRBV2 and TRBJ1-5, with 7 nucleotides matching TRBD1. Germline V gene sequence: CDR1 SNHLY, CDR2 FYNNEI. V dropped 7 bases and J dropped 0; count of bases not matched to a gene: 9. The CDR3 is 16 amino acids. CDR3: CASMGTADFSNQPQHF. For the CDR3, the DNA is TGTGCCAGCATGGGGACAGCTGATTTTAGCAATCAGCCCCAGCATTTT.